This TCR beta chain originates from a study of blood T cell repertoires in COVID-19. In its sample, this clone was seen once. In the original processing: Scientists estimated how many nucleated cells there were by amplifying reference gene primers. Sequenced by immunoSEQ multiplex PCR; TCRdb stores in-frame clones only, minus some. V and J calls and clone size are those listed in that table; D and trimming were worked out from the DNA. Among 55,000 or so clones listed, roughly 85% were seen once. The material sequenced was peripheral blood. This receptor was taken from a human donor in a cohort sampled during active COVID-19.

The DNA of the CDR3 is TGTGCCAGCAGTACACCGACAGCTGAACTGTTTTTT. It translates to CASSTPTAELFF. V is TRBV28 and J is TRBJ1-4, with TRBD1 as a possible D gene (5 bases). The CDR3 has 12 residues. V was cut by 5 bases and J by 12 bases, with 13 bases left in between. Germline V gives CDR1 MDHEN, CDR2 SYDVKM.